Following are 20 T cell receptor beta chains from one sample sequenced in a study of T-cell reconstitution after alpha-beta-depleted transplantation in children. Unique molecular identifiers were incorporated into the prepared TCRbeta library. TCRdb used MiXCR to reprocess the PCR reads, holding one entry per CDR3 protein. This table holds approximately 520,000 distinct CDR3 sequences, less than 35% found once. The material sequenced was PBMCs from the stem cell graft donor, taken from the stem cell graft. These receptors came from a human donor who donated a stem cell graft to a child with aplastic anemia.

The chain is built from TRBV5-1 and TRBJ2-1, with D possibly matching TRBD2 (5 bases). Per the germline V gene, CDR1 is SGHRS and CDR2 is YFSETQ. CDR3 length: 17 amino acids. V gave up 0 bases and J gave up 0 bases, with 13 bases separating them. CDR3 in amino acids: CASSLARGMSSYNEQFF. In DNA, the CDR3 is TGCGCCAGCAGCTTGGCCCGGGGAATGAGCTCCTACAATGAGCAGTTCTTC.

This clonotype showed up just a few times. This chain connects TRBV27 to TRBJ1-5; D remains unclear. The CDR3 totals 15 residues. Looked up from germline, CDR1 is MNHEY and CDR2 is SMNVEV (reference sequence). The ends were cut back, 3 bases at V and 2 bases at J, with 11 bases in the middle. The CDR3 sequence: CASSLEGIGNQPQHF. The CDR3, as DNA: TGTGCCAGCAGTTTGGAAGGGATCGGCAATCAGCCCCAGCATTTT.

The chain uses TRBV5-4 and TRBJ2-3, with 9 bases lining up with TRBD2. The V gene's germline CDR1 is SGHNT and CDR2 YYREEE (reference sequence). The J segment lost 5 bases and the V segment lost 3 bases, leaving 7 bases of the junction unmatched. The CDR3 length is 15 residues. The CDR3 region is CASSSSGRLGDTQYF. CDR3 in DNA: TGTGCCAGCAGCTCAAGCGGGAGGTTGGGAGATACGCAGTATTTT.

This clonotype was counted a few times. The genes are TRBV15 and TRBJ1-6; D unclear. The length of the CDR3 is 17 residues. Germline lookup yields CDR1 LNHNV and CDR2 YYDKDF (reference sequence). Trimming cost V 0 bases and J 8 bases, with 17 bases left between them. CDR3 in DNA: TGTGCCACCAGCAGAGATCGAGGTTCGGGTGGGGATTCACCCCTCCACTTT. Amino acid sequence: CATSRDRGSGGDSPLHF.

This clonotype was seen more than once but under ten times. The V and J genes are TRBV7-9 and TRBJ1-5, with 11 positions matching TRBD1. The CDR3 runs 15 residues. CDR1 and CDR2 from the germline V gene are SEHNR and FQNEAQ (reference sequence). Trimming at V came to 4 bases and at J to 4 bases, leaving 3 bases not matched to a gene. The CDR3 nucleotides are TGTGCCAGCAGCTATGGGACAGGGGGAAATCAGCCCCAGCATTTT. It encodes CASSYGTGGNQPQHF.

The chain employs TRBV24-1 and TRBJ2-1; D not certain. CDR3 size: 15 residues. V shed 3 bases and J shed 6 bases, with 14 bases lying between them. CDR1 KGHDR and CDR2 SFDVKD come from the germline V gene. The CDR3: CATSDMGSGFNEQFF. The CDR3 region has the DNA TGTGCCACCAGTGATATGGGGTCTGGCTTCAATGAGCAGTTCTTC.

This clonotype showed up just a few times. The V and J genes are TRBV7-9 and TRBJ2-3; tentatively, D is TRBD1 or TRBD2 (5 bases each). Deletions cut 5 bases from V and 10 bases from J, with 16 bases between. CDR1 SEHNR and CDR2 FQNEAQ come from the germline V gene (reference sequence). This CDR3 is built from 13 residues. CDR3 sequence (DNA): TGTGCCAGCAGCGACTCCGGGACCCACGCGCAGTATTTT. Encoded protein: CASSDSGTHAQYF.

This clonotype showed up just a few times. The chain has TRBV7-9 and TRBJ2-2; D ambiguous. CDR1 is SEHNR, CDR2 FQNEAQ, per germline (reference sequence). The ends were cut back, 8 bases at V and 0 bases at J, with 7 bases in the middle. The CDR3 is made up of 13 amino acids. In DNA, the CDR3 is TGTGCCAGCGCCAACACGAACACCGGGGAGCTGTTTTTT. Its translation: CASANTNTGELFF.

The J gene is TRBJ2-1, the V gene TRBV12-3 or TRBV12-4, with 8 bases that match TRBD2. CDR3 length equals 14 residues. V trimming: 1 base; J trimming: 9 bases; junction bases outside the gene matches: 5. The CDR3 DNA is TGTGCCAGCAGTTTAGTTAGCGGGACCGGTGAGCAGTTCTTC. It codes for CASSLVSGTGEQFF.

This clonotype has a handful of counts. This chain uses TRBV7-2 with TRBJ1-2; a weak D match, TRBD1 (5 bases). This CDR3 spans 16 amino acids. V lost 5 bases, J lost 4 bases, and 20 bases lay in between. Germline V gene sequence: CDR1 SGHTA, CDR2 FQGNSA. Here the CDR3 DNA reads TGTGCCAGCAGCCCGAGAATGGGCAGGGTTCGCTATGGCTACACCTTC. Translation: CASSPRMGRVRYGYTF.

This chain uses TRBV5-1 with TRBJ2-1, with unresolved D. This CDR3 has 12 amino acids. Germline V lookup: CDR1 SGHRS, CDR2 YFSETQ. The ends were cut back, 1 base at V and 10 bases at J, with 9 bases in the middle. The CDR3 reads CASSLRAVEQFF. DNA for the CDR3: TGCGCCAGCAGCTTGCGAGCTGTAGAGCAGTTCTTC.

The rearrangement links TRBV14 to TRBJ2-1; 8 nucleotides match TRBD1. J lost 9 bases, V lost 5 bases, and 9 bases had no gene match. Looked up from germline, CDR1 is SGHDN and CDR2 is FVKESK. This CDR3 is built from 14 residues. This CDR3 reads CASSYRQGLSEQFF. The CDR3 nucleotides read TGTGCCAGCAGCTACCGACAGGGGCTGAGTGAGCAGTTCTTC.

This clonotype appeared a few times. J is TRBJ2-3 and V is TRBV29-1; the match to TRBD2 covers 9 bases. CDR1 and CDR2 from the germline V gene are SQVTM and ANQGSEA. Trimming removed 4 bases from V and 5 bases from J; junction bases left unmatched: 7. The CDR3 is 14 residues long. CDR3 sequence reads: CSVVDSGRRDTQYF. DNA for the CDR3: TGCAGCGTTGTAGATAGCGGGAGACGAGATACGCAGTATTTT.

V usage is TRBV27 and J usage is TRBJ2-1; 9 bases are a match to TRBD1. The germline gives CDR1 MNHEY, CDR2 SMNVEV (reference sequence). The CDR3 loop spans 15 amino acids. V lost 4 bases and J lost 2; bases outside the gene matches: 3. CDR3 nucleotides: TGTGCCAGCAGTTCCCGGACAGGGGCCTACAATGAGCAGTTCTTC. Protein sequence: CASSSRTGAYNEQFF.

The sample holds a few counts of this clonotype. The J gene is TRBJ2-1, the V gene TRBV12-3 or TRBV12-4; D unclear. CDR3 length: 14 amino acids. V was clipped by 1 base and J by 10 bases, with 14 bases between them. CDR3 residues: CASSLGESMKEQFF. The CDR3 DNA reads TGTGCCAGCAGTTTAGGGGAATCCATGAAGGAGCAGTTCTTC.

The chain combines TRBV10-2 with TRBJ1-5; D gene unclear. The ends were cut back, 4 bases at V and 5 bases at J, with 9 bases in the middle. The CDR3 covers 13 residues. The germline gives CDR1 WSHSY, CDR2 SAAADI. CDR3 sequence: CASSGSADQPQHF. The CDR3 nucleotides read TGCGCCAGCAGTGGCAGCGCCGATCAGCCCCAGCATTTT.

V and J are TRBV12-3 or TRBV12-4 and TRBJ1-5; a weak D match, TRBD1 (6 bases). This CDR3 has 13 residues. Trimming removed 7 bases from V and 4 bases from J, with 11 bases in between. CDR3: CASKQGGNQPQHF. The CDR3 nucleotides are TGTGCCAGCAAACAGGGAGGGAATCAGCCCCAGCATTTT.

This clonotype was picked up many times. The chain employs TRBV21-1 and TRBJ1-5. TRBV21-1 is deemed a pseudogene. This CDR3 has 18 amino acids. The CDR3 DNA is TGTGCCAGCCCCCAGGAGGAACGATCGTTTTATAGCAATCAGCCCCAGCATTTT. It is translated as CASPQEERSFYSNQPQHF.

This clonotype turned up a few times. The genes are TRBV6-1 and TRBJ2-7, with a tentative D call TRBD2 (6 bases). CDR1 is MNHNS, CDR2 SASEGT, per germline. CDR3 length: 15 amino acids. V lost 11 bases and J 0 bases, leaving 20 bases between the germline ends. The CDR3, as DNA: TGTGCCTCCCCTCCGCCGGGAGTGTCCTCCTACGAGCAGTACGTC. Amino acid sequence: CASPPPGVSSYEQYV.

This clonotype was seen only a few times. The rearrangement uses TRBV6-1 and TRBJ2-3; D is undetermined. The V gene lost 2 bases and the J gene lost 7 bases, with 7 bases spanning the gap. From germline, CDR1 is MNHNS and CDR2 SASEGT. The CDR3 covers 12 residues. CDR3 sequence (DNA): TGTGCCAGCAGTGAATTGGCCCATACGCAGTATTTT. As protein: CASSELAHTQYF.